The source of this T cell receptor beta chain is a study of identifying expanded T cells in peripheral blood. Healthy donors had no documented immune events, such as infections, while sampled. Sequenced by immunoSEQ multiplex PCR; TCRdb stores in-frame clones only, minus some. This table holds tens of thousands of clones, 80% to 85% found once. Study observations and caveats: Clone count variance between approximately two-week samples rose with total template count. Differentially abundant clones: 1 to 1.5 between replicates, roughly 16 at roughly 2 weeks, less than 20 at four.

Per the germline V gene, CDR1 is LNHNV and CDR2 is YYDKDF (reference sequence). V shed 1 base and J shed 4 bases, with 13 bases lying between them. The CDR3 sequence is 15 residues long. Regarding this clone: The antigen remains undetermined.

The TCR was taken from a person aged 18-70 years in good health. The material sequenced was blood. The chain joins TRBV15 to TRBJ2-5; possibly TRBD1 for D (6 bases). The CDR3 loop reads CATSRGKQGPETQYF. The CDR3 DNA reads as TGTGCCACCAGCAGAGGGAAACAGGGACCAGAGACCCAGTACTTC.